Here is one TCR beta chain with its context. These data come from a study of CD8 T cells in Susac syndrome. The CDR3 loop spans 14 amino acids. V was cut by 0 bases and J by 3 bases, with 9 bases left in between. In germline, CDR1 is SGDLS, CDR2 YYNGEE. Controls were healthy donors chosen to match patients in age and sex. TEMRA cells were FACS-enriched, with CD8+ and CD4+ T cells isolated negatively. The RNA input was about 0.5 to 1 ug, and it was reverse transcribed with random hexamers. A single record per CDR3 protein comes from TCRdb applying MiXCR to the immunoSEQ multiplex PCR reads. The repertoire holds tens of thousands of distinct CDR3 sequences, with over 85% as singletons.

The V gene is TRBV9, the J gene TRBJ1-2, with D uncertain. Sequenced input: CD8+ T cells from PBMCs. The receptor comes from a human donor in good health. This chain's CDR3 is CASSVARTYYGYTF. The DNA for the CDR3 is TGTGCCAGCAGCGTAGCGAGGACTTACTATGGCTACACCTTC.